The present T cell receptor beta chain was sequenced within a study of beta chain features in type 1 diabetes. The investigators reverse transcribed all of the isolated RNA, so they sequenced expressed TCRB transcripts. An average of roughly 4 million reads was obtained for naive, central memory and regulatory T cell samples. TCRdb's table, derived via immunoSEQ multiplex PCR, lists solely in-frame clones and lacks some. Of 680,000 or so clones listed, about an eighth are singletons. General study results and limits: Across all four CD4+ subsets, people with type 1 diabetes showed modestly shorter TCRB CDR3s.

CD4+ naive, central memory, regulatory and stem cell-like memory cells were sorted via CD45RO/CCR7/CD25/CD127/CD95/CD27. This clone was seen a handful of times. Its specificity is not known. With 4 bases clipped from V and 1 base from J, the junction kept 6 bases outside the gene matches. Germline V lookup: CDR1 SGHNT, CDR2 YYREEE (reference sequence). This CDR3 region has 15 residues. The rearrangement links TRBV5-4 to TRBJ2-5, with 8 nucleotides matching TRBD2. Sample: naive CD4+ T cells from blood. The receptor was isolated from a man younger than 35 with type 1 diabetes. The CDR3 DNA reads TGTGCCAGCAGCCGGAGTACTAGCGGCCAAGAGACCCAGTACTTC. Residues: CASSRSTSGQETQYF.